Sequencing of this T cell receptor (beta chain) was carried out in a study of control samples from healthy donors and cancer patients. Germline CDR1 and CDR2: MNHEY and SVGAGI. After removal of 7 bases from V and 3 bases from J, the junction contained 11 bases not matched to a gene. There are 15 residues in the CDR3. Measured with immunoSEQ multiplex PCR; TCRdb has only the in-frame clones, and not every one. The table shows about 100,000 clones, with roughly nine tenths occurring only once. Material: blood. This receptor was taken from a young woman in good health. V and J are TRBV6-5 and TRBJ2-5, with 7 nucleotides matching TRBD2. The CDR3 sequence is CASTDSGSGKETQYF. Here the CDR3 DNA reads TGTGCCAGCACCGATAGCGGGTCAGGAAAAGAGACCCAGTACTTC.